This section outlines one TCR beta chain sequence together with its context. Unmatched junction bases numbered 5, after V lost 3 bases and J lost 3 bases. Germline V lookup: CDR1 SEHNR, CDR2 FQNEAQ (reference sequence). The CDR3 has 15 residues. The data are from a study of blood T cell repertoires in COVID-19. About the research overall: Italy, Spain and the United States were the sources of the convalescent and acute COVID-19 samples.

The protocol was immunoSEQ multiplex PCR, while the TCRdb copy is restricted to in-frame clones and leaves out a portion. The data contain 150,000 or so clones, approximately 86% of them singletons. The sequence was collected from a woman aged 50 to 60 with acute or convalescent COVID-19. The V call is TRBV7-9, the J call TRBJ1-1; 9 nucleotides match TRBD1. The specimen was peripheral blood. This CDR3 is CASSFGGQGYTEAFF. CDR3 DNA sequence: TGTGCCAGCAGCTTCGGGGGACAGGGATACACTGAAGCTTTCTTT.